Listed below are T cell receptor beta chains from one sample, sequenced in a study of technical replicates of blood from a few donors. Here immunoSEQ multiplex PCR was the method, and the copy in TCRdb shows in-frame clones only, minus some. The table has about 75,000 clones, around 97% seen once. The sample consisted of T cells isolated from PBMCs. These receptors all stem from a human donor in good health. Both conserved end residues are part of each CDR3. Clone size appears in some rows only: once, few, many, or a class for an expanded clone.

v_call	j_call	clone_size	cdr3_aa
TRBV28	TRBJ1-5	.	CASSLPNQAQHF
TRBV18	TRBJ1-4	.	CASSPPEPGLEKLFF
TRBV28	TRBJ2-1	.	CASSPRGLAGRSYNEQFF
TRBV2	TRBJ2-1	.	CASRASGGNEQFF
TRBV6-8	TRBJ1-2	.	CASSYGPGYGYTF
TRBV5-1	TRBJ1-1	once	CASSQTANTEAFF
TRBV7-9	TRBJ2-7	.	CASSPNSYEQYF
TRBV11-3	TRBJ1-1	.	CASSPGTAGTEAFF
TRBV6-6	TRBJ1-2	.	CASSRTGELYGYTF
TRBV18	TRBJ2-2	.	CASRDSYTGELFF
TRBV6-5	TRBJ2-5	.	CASSSLAGGPKYF
TRBV6-6	TRBJ1-4	.	CASRDPGGGEKLFF
TRBV6-6	TRBJ1-1	.	CASSYSEVPYTEAFF
TRBV19	TRBJ1-2	.	CASKLQGARYGYTF
TRBV30	TRBJ2-2	.	CAWVPGGRYTGELFF
TRBV9	TRBJ1-1	.	CASSVAPGGGGMNTEAFF
TRBV15	TRBJ2-1	.	CATSRDRTGLYNEQFF
TRBV27	TRBJ2-3	.	CASSLLVGGTDTQYF
TRBV7-9	TRBJ1-2	.	CAETQSTGMDGYTF
TRBV30	TRBJ1-2	.	CAWNYRLGDTHPNYGYTF
TRBV9	TRBJ2-3	.	CASSVEADTQYF
TRBV18	TRBJ2-1	.	CASSPGGTTRLNEQFF
TRBV11-1	TRBJ2-1	.	CASSTSGGNEQFF
TRBV5-4	TRBJ2-2	.	CASRTTNTGELFF
TRBV6-6	TRBJ2-7	.	CASSSTGTGSHEQYF
TRBV6-6	TRBJ1-1	.	CASSYSPLVEAFF
TRBV2	TRBJ2-1	.	CASSEQPGLAIGNEQFF
TRBV5-4	TRBJ2-1	.	CASSSPAEHYNEQFF
TRBV15	TRBJ1-5	.	CATSSGTPVGNQPQHF
TRBV5-8	TRBJ2-5	.	CASSFGLLQETQYF
TRBV4-1	TRBJ2-2	once	CASSQDLYRTGELFF
TRBV19	TRBJ2-2	.	CASSIAQTLAAVYGELFF
TRBV7-9	TRBJ2-7	.	CASSRTGQSYEQYF
TRBV10-1	TRBJ2-7	.	CASRGGGSGEQYF
TRBV27	TRBJ2-2	.	CASTFNPELGVIGELFF
TRBV5-1	TRBJ2-5	.	CASRVGEAGQETQYF
TRBV12-5	TRBJ2-7	.	CASGTGTARGFSYEQYF
TRBV5-4	TRBJ2-5	.	CASARAGGQETQYF
TRBV5-4	TRBJ1-2	.	CASSPNRGQAGYTF
TRBV6-5	TRBJ2-7	.	CASSYDLSGGYEQYF
TRBV5-1	TRBJ2-1	.	CASSLSASGSIDEQFF
TRBV29-1	TRBJ2-1	.	CSTAPGLASYNEQFF